The 25 T cell receptor beta chains presented below share a single source sample, sequenced in a study of PD-L1 blockade in urothelial cancer. Here immunoSEQ multiplex PCR was the method, and the copy in TCRdb shows in-frame clones only, minus some. The sample has about 76,000 clones, approximately 90% seen once. Time point reported: peripheral blood 6 weeks after treatment start. The sample here was PBMCs, taken around atezolizumab (anti-PD-L1) treatment. These TCRs come from a woman of 80 years or more with urothelial cancer.

V gene TRBV7-9 combines with J gene TRBJ2-7; possible D gene TRBD1, 6 bases. Germline lookup yields CDR1 SEHNR and CDR2 FQNEAQ (reference sequence). V shed 2 bases and J shed 5 bases, with 16 bases lying between them. The CDR3 consists of 15 residues. CDR3 in DNA: TGTGCCAGCAGCTTATTGTCAGGGGCCGTCCACGAGCAGTACTTC. Its protein product is CASSLLSGAVHEQYF.

CDR3 DNA: TGTGCCACCAGCAGGTCCAGCGGGCAAGAGACCCAGTACTTC. Its protein is CATSRSSGQETQYF. The V gene is TRBV15, the J gene TRBJ2-5, with a weak D call TRBD2 (6 bases). CDR3 length: 14 residues. The germline V gene encodes CDR1 LNHNV and CDR2 YYDKDF (reference sequence). Trimming removed 3 bases at V and 2 bases at J, with 10 bases between.

This rearrangement joins TRBV7-3 to TRBJ2-3; no clear D. V was clipped by 5 bases and J by 1 base, with 10 bases between them. Germline V gene data show CDR1 as SGHTA and CDR2 as FQGTGA. The CDR3 contains 14 residues. The CDR3 reads CASSPLGGTDTQYF. The CDR3 nucleotides read TGTGCCAGCAGCCCCCTTGGAGGCACAGATACGCAGTATTTT. The full variable domain, with the rest looked up from reference TRBV7-3 and TRBJ2-3, is GAGVSQTPSNKVTEKGKYVELRCDPISGHTALYWYRQSLGQGPEFLIYFQGTGAADDSGLPNDRFFAVRPEGSVSTLKIQRTERGDSAVYLCASSPLGGTDTQYFGPGTRLTVL.

The chain couples TRBV11-2 to TRBJ2-7, with 10 bases identical to TRBD2. This CDR3 is 16 amino acids long. The germline V gene has CDR1 SGHAT and CDR2 FQNNGV. The ends lost 1 base at V and 3 bases at J; junction bases unmatched: 6. The CDR3 loop reads CASSLGLAGVLYEQYF. The CDR3 region has the DNA TGTGCCAGCAGCTTAGGGCTAGCGGGAGTCCTCTACGAGCAGTACTTC.

The chain couples TRBV9 to TRBJ1-2; no reliable D call. CDR3 length equals 16 residues. V shed 2 bases and J shed 6 bases, with 20 bases lying between them. The germline V gene has CDR1 SGDLS and CDR2 YYNGEE. The CDR3 loop reads CASSVSDRGVKNGYTF. The DNA of the CDR3 is TGTGCCAGCAGCGTCTCGGATCGGGGTGTTAAGAATGGCTACACCTTC. The whole variable domain, filled in from reference TRBV9 and TRBJ1-2, reads DSGVTQTPKHLITATGQRVTLRCSPRSGDLSVYWYQQSLDQGLQFLIQYYNGEERAKGNILERFSAQQFPDLHSELNLSSLELGDSALYFCASSVSDRGVKNGYTFGSGTRLTVV.

V gene TRBV5-1 combines with J gene TRBJ2-7, with 7 bases aligning to TRBD2. Germline assignment: CDR1 SGHRS and CDR2 YFSETQ. Trimming removed 4 bases from V and 7 bases from J; junction bases left unmatched: 8. This CDR3 is built from 13 residues. The CDR3 loop reads CASSPSGASEQYF. The DNA for the CDR3 is TGCGCCAGCAGCCCGAGCGGGGCTAGTGAGCAGTACTTC.

CDR3 sequence (DNA): TGTGCCAGTAGTCCCGAATTTACAGGGGGAGCCAAAAACATTCAGTACTTC. This translates into CASSPEFTGGAKNIQYF. V is TRBV19 and J is TRBJ2-4; 8 bases agree with TRBD1. CDR3 length: 17 residues. V lost 5 bases, J lost 0 bases, and 9 bases stayed unmatched. The germline CDR1 and CDR2 sequences are LNHDA and SQIVND (reference sequence).

V usage is TRBV27 and J usage is TRBJ2-5; 9 bases match TRBD2. The CDR3 loop spans 18 amino acids. Trimming at V came to 4 bases and at J to 2 bases, leaving 14 bases not matched to a gene. Germline V gene data show CDR1 as MNHEY and CDR2 as SMNVEV (reference sequence). Here the CDR3 reads CASSSTGWGGRDQETQYF. CDR3 sequence (DNA): TGTGCCAGCAGTTCCACCGGGTGGGGCGGGAGGGATCAAGAGACCCAGTACTTC.

The chain links TRBV15 to TRBJ2-3, with D perhaps TRBD2 (6 bases). Germline CDR1 LNHNV, CDR2 YYDKDF (reference sequence). The CDR3 loop spans 15 amino acids. V was cut by 0 bases and J by 7 bases, with 14 bases left in between. In nucleotides, the CDR3 is TGTGCCACCAGCAGAGATGGAGGGTTAGTAAATACGCAGTATTTT. It yields the protein CATSRDGGLVNTQYF.

The CDR3 coding sequence is TGTGCCAGTAGTATAGCGGGAGTTAAAACCGGGGAGCTGTTTTTT. Amino acid sequence: CASSIAGVKTGELFF. The chain links TRBV19 to TRBJ2-2, with D perhaps matching TRBD2 (6 bases). The CDR3 is 15 residues long. Trimming took 1 base from V and 5 from J, leaving 11 bases between them. Per germline, CDR1 LNHDA and CDR2 SQIVND (reference sequence).

About this clone itself: The sample holds other DNA sequences that translate to the same CDR3. The J gene is TRBJ2-7, the V gene TRBV5-1, with a tentative D call TRBD1 (6 bases). CDR3 length: 12 amino acids. V lost 5 bases and J lost 3, with 9 bases in between. Germline V CDR1 and CDR2: SGHRS, YFSETQ. CDR3 residues: CASSTGSYEQYF. CDR3 in DNA: TGCGCCAGCAGTACAGGGAGCTACGAGCAGTACTTC.

The chain is built from TRBV9 and TRBJ2-1; 12 bases agree with TRBD2. The CDR3 extends over 14 amino acids. V was pared by 8 bases and J by 6 bases, with 6 bases of the junction left unmatched. CDR1 and CDR2 from the germline V gene are SGDLS and YYNGEE. As DNA, the CDR3 is TGTGCCAGTAAGAGGACTAGCGGGGCCAATGAGCAGTTCTTC. Its translation: CASKRTSGANEQFF.

The J gene is TRBJ2-3, the V gene TRBV4-1, with D possibly being TRBD1 (6 bases). The CDR3 sequence is 13 residues long. Germline CDR1 reads MGHRA; CDR2 reads YSYEKL. V was trimmed by 4 bases and J by 6 bases, leaving 11 bases between them. CDR3 loop: CASSLGQMDTQYF. The CDR3 nucleotides are TGCGCCAGCAGCCTGGGACAAATGGATACGCAGTATTTT.

This clone was found a few times. The chain combines TRBV5-1 with TRBJ1-2, with TRBD1 as a possible D gene (5 bases). This CDR3 contains 15 residues. Trimming pared 0 bases from V and 4 bases from J, leaving 13 bases between. Germline V CDR1 and CDR2: SGHRS, YFSETQ. The CDR3 region is CASSLAGGTLYGYTF. In DNA form, the CDR3 reads TGCGCCAGCAGCTTGGCCGGGGGAACCCTCTATGGCTACACCTTC. Supplemented by reference TRBV5-1 and TRBJ1-2, the full variable domain reads KAGVTQTPRYLIKTRGQQVTLSCSPISGHRSVSWYQQTPGQGLQFLFEYFSETQRNKGNFPGRFSGRQFSNSRSEMNVSTLELGDSALYLCASSLAGGTLYGYTFGSGTRLTVV.

The chain is built from TRBV6-1 and TRBJ1-4; 8 bases are shared with TRBD1. The CDR3 length is 15 residues. V was pared by 8 bases and J by 8 bases, with 13 bases of the junction left unmatched. Looked up from germline, CDR1 is MNHNS and CDR2 is SASEGT. Written as DNA, the CDR3 is TGTGCCAGCGACAGCGGCGGACAGGGAGACGAAAAACTGTTTTTT. Translating it yields CASDSGGQGDEKLFF.

Turning to this clone: The sample holds other DNA sequences that translate to the same CDR3. The V and J genes are TRBV5-1 and TRBJ1-1, with unresolved D. Germline lookup yields CDR1 SGHRS and CDR2 YFSETQ. Trimming took off 0 bases at V and 1 base at J, with 4 bases between the two ends. CDR3 length: 13 amino acids. CDR3 in DNA: TGCGCCAGCAGCTTGGCCGGGAACACTGAAGCTTTCTTT. Translation: CASSLAGNTEAFF.

This sequence joins TRBV7-6 and TRBJ2-1; 7 nucleotides line up with TRBD2. The CDR3 length is 18 residues. The germline V gene has CDR1 SGHVS and CDR2 FNYEAQ. The trim removed 1 base at V and 3 bases at J, leaving 12 bases unmatched. The CDR3 DNA is TGTGCCAGCAGCTTAGTGGTGGTGGCGGGAGCGGGCTACAATGAGCAGTTCTTC. The encoded protein is CASSLVVVAGAGYNEQFF.

The chain has TRBV6-5 and TRBJ2-7; 7 nucleotides align to TRBD2. CDR3 size: 15 residues. CDR1 is MNHEY and CDR2 is SVGAGI in the germline V gene. The V gene end was trimmed by 5 bases and the J gene end by 1 base; junction bases not matched to a gene: 8. CDR3 sequence reads: CASSPLLAVSYEQYF. In DNA, the CDR3 is TGTGCCAGCAGTCCGCTGCTAGCGGTATCCTACGAGCAGTACTTC.

V is TRBV7-5 and J is TRBJ2-7; TRBD2 is the table's D call and was not checked against the DNA. TRBV7-5 is a known pseudogene. The CDR3 has 15 residues. CDR3 DNA sequence: TGTGTCAGAAGCTTAGGGTGTGGGAGCCCCTACGAGCAGTACTTC. Its translation: CVRSLGCGSPYEQYF.

A single count supports this clone. The chain uses TRBV6-5 and TRBJ1-1; D possibly corresponds to TRBD1 (5 bases). This CDR3 region has 13 residues. Germline V gives CDR1 MNHEY, CDR2 SVGAGI. The germline V and J ends were trimmed by 8 bases and 6 bases, with 16 bases remaining between them. The CDR3 bases are TGTGCCAGCCAGGGTGGGACTCGGCCTGAAGCTTTCTTT. The encoded protein is CASQGGTRPEAFF.

The J gene is TRBJ2-7, the V gene TRBV27; 16 positions match TRBD2. Trimming took 5 bases from V and 7 from J; bases not matched to a gene: 11. This CDR3 contains 17 residues. CDR1 is MNHEY and CDR2 is SMNVEV in the germline V gene (reference sequence). CDR3 sequence: CASSHGTSGRALGEQYF. In DNA, the CDR3 is TGTGCCAGCAGTCACGGGACTAGCGGGAGGGCCCTCGGGGAGCAGTACTTC.

The chain has TRBV27 and TRBJ2-7; 9 bases line up with TRBD1. CDR1 is MNHEY and CDR2 is SMNVEV in the germline V gene (reference sequence). With V trimmed by 3 bases and J by 6 bases, 0 bases remained unmatched. The CDR3 is 12 amino acids. CDR3 nucleotides: TGTGCCAGCAGTTTGACAGGGGGCGAGCAGTACTTC. This codes for CASSLTGGEQYF.

This rearrangement joins TRBV5-3 to TRBJ1-4; no firm D call. TRBV5-3 is labeled an ORF, and its function is uncertain. Between the trimmed V and J ends, which lost 0 bases and 7 bases, there was a span of 7 bases. The CDR3 loop spans 13 amino acids. CDR3 in amino acids: CARSLVASEKLFF. In nucleotides, the CDR3 is TGTGCCAGAAGCTTGGTTGCCAGTGAAAAACTGTTTTTT.

This chain connects TRBV7-9 to TRBJ1-3; tentatively, D is TRBD1 (6 bases). CDR1 and CDR2 from the germline V gene are SEHNR and FQNEAQ (reference sequence). V was clipped by 5 bases and J by 4 bases, with 15 bases between them. The CDR3 runs 15 residues. The CDR3 sequence: CASSPPRGEGNTIYF. CDR3 nucleotides: TGTGCCAGCAGCCCCCCCAGGGGAGAAGGAAACACCATATATTTT. The whole variable domain, filled in from reference TRBV7-9 and TRBJ1-3, reads DTGVSQNPRHKITKRGQNVTFRCDPISEHNRLYWYRQTLGQGPEFLTYFQNEAQLEKSRLLSDRFSAERPKGSFSTLEIQRTEQGDSAMYLCASSPPRGEGNTIYFGEGSWLTVV.

The chain uses TRBV6-1 and TRBJ2-7, with 10 bases matching TRBD1. With 3 bases clipped from V and 7 bases from J, the junction kept 9 bases outside the gene matches. The CDR3 length is 15 residues. Germline lookup yields CDR1 MNHNS and CDR2 SASEGT. The CDR3 loop reads CASSDDRGRTREQYF. The CDR3 DNA follows: TGTGCCAGCAGTGACGACAGGGGGCGAACAAGGGAGCAGTACTTC.